What follows are 21 T cell receptor beta chains derived from one specimen sequenced in a study of T cell responses to AZD1222 COVID-19 vaccine. Sequencing was performed with immunoSEQ multiplex PCR; in TCRdb, only in-frame clones are kept and a portion is missing. Here the sample spans tens of thousands of clones, roughly 91% being singletons. The sequences come from peripheral blood, collected on day 0 of AZD1222 vaccination. Receptors originate from an adult in good health.

This sequence joins TRBV27 and TRBJ1-5; D gene unclear. Germline CDR1 and CDR2: MNHEY and SMNVEV (reference sequence). Trimming removed 6 bases at V and 0 bases at J, with 6 bases between. This CDR3 comprises 13 residues. The CDR3 loop is CASRRYSNQPQHF. The CDR3 DNA is TGTGCCAGCAGAAGATATAGCAATCAGCCCCAGCATTTT.

The genes are TRBV14 and TRBJ2-7; no reliable D call. V lost 1 base to trimming and J lost 2 bases, with 9 bases between them. CDR1 SGHDN and CDR2 FVKESK come from the germline V gene. The length of the CDR3 is 14 residues. CDR3 sequence (DNA): TGTGCCAGCAGCCAAGGGGATGCGGCCTACGAGCAGTACTTC. Translating it yields CASSQGDAAYEQYF.

The CDR3 DNA reads TGTGCCAGCAGCCTAACCTACGAGCAGTACTTC. It specifies CASSLTYEQYF. The chain combines TRBV5-4 with TRBJ2-7, with D uncertain. With 4 bases removed from V and 2 bases from J, the gap between germline ends came to 4 bases. CDR3 size: 11 residues. CDR1 is SGHNT and CDR2 is YYREEE in the germline V gene (reference sequence).

This chain links TRBV7-2 with TRBJ2-3; 12 positions match TRBD2. V was pared by 1 base and J by 3 bases, with 2 bases of the junction left unmatched. Germline assignment: CDR1 SGHTA and CDR2 FQGNSA. The CDR3 spans 16 residues. The CDR3: CASSLVLAGGTDTQYF. DNA of the CDR3: TGTGCCAGCAGCTTAGTGCTAGCGGGGGGGACAGATACGCAGTATTTT.

CDR3 DNA sequence: TGTGCCAGCAGTTACTTTGGCGGGGGGGCCGGGGAGACCCAGTACTTC. It codes for CASSYFGGGAGETQYF. This chain uses TRBV6-2 or TRBV6-3 with TRBJ2-5, with 9 bases matching TRBD2. V was pared by 1 base and J by 5 bases, with 8 bases of the junction left unmatched. CDR1 and CDR2 from the germline V gene are MNHEY and SVGEGT. This CDR3 comprises 16 residues.

This clone was seen a single time. In DNA form, the CDR3 reads TGCGCCACCTTGCCAGTGGACAGGGTTAATCAGCCCCAGCATTTT. It codes for CATLPVDRVNQPQHF. The chain couples TRBV5-1 to TRBJ1-5, with 8 positions matching TRBD1. Germline V gene lookup returns CDR1 SGHRS and CDR2 YFSETQ. The ends lost 9 bases at V and 4 bases at J; junction bases unmatched: 12. CDR3 length: 15 residues.

The chain couples TRBV7-9 to TRBJ2-2, with D perhaps TRBD1 (6 bases). The ends were cut back, 7 bases at V and 1 base at J, with 7 bases in the middle. This CDR3 is built from 13 residues. The germline CDR1 and CDR2 sequences are SEHNR and FQNEAQ (reference sequence). In DNA, the CDR3 is TGTGCCAGCACGGACAGGAACACCGGGGAGCTGTTTTTT. Protein sequence: CASTDRNTGELFF.

The rearrangement links TRBV20-1 to TRBJ1-1; no clear D. The CDR3 is made up of 11 amino acids. Germline V gives CDR1 DFQATT, CDR2 SNEGSKA (reference sequence). Trimming shortened V by 5 bases and J by 3 bases, and 7 bases separated the two germline ends. The CDR3 reads CSALDYTEAFF. DNA for the CDR3: TGCAGTGCTCTCGATTACACTGAAGCTTTCTTT.

In its sample, this clone was seen once. The chain is built from TRBV5-6 and TRBJ1-4; 10 bases line up with TRBD1. The CDR3 is 14 amino acids. J was trimmed by 6 bases and V by 6 bases; bases with no gene match: 5. CDR1 is SGHDT and CDR2 is YYEEEE in the germline V gene. CDR3 sequence reads: CASTQTGGDEKLFF. Here the CDR3 DNA reads TGTGCCAGCACGCAGACAGGGGGCGATGAAAAACTGTTTTTT.

The J gene is TRBJ2-4, the V gene TRBV6-2 or TRBV6-3, with D perhaps assigned TRBD1 or TRBD2 (5 bases each). V dropped 6 bases and J dropped 0 bases, with 15 bases sitting between them. CDR1 is MNHEY, CDR2 SVGEGT, per germline. The CDR3 sequence is 16 residues long. Here the CDR3 DNA reads TGTGCCAGCAGCTCGGGGACCGAGATAGCCAAAAACATTCAGTACTTC. This encodes CASSSGTEIAKNIQYF.

This clone was seen only once. CDR3 loop: CASSERTGTDEKLFF. DNA of the CDR3: TGTGCCAGCAGCGAGAGGACAGGGACGGACGAAAAACTGTTTTTT. This chain connects TRBV9 to TRBJ1-4; the match to TRBD1 covers 8 bases. The V gene's germline CDR1 is SGDLS and CDR2 YYNGEE. This CDR3 spans 15 amino acids. Trimming removed 3 bases from V and 8 bases from J; junction bases left unmatched: 9.

V gene TRBV3-1 (or the pseudogene TRBV3-2) combines with J gene TRBJ1-1; a possible D gene is TRBD1 (6 bases). The germline gives CDR1 LGHDT, CDR2 YNNKEL (reference sequence). The germline V and J ends were trimmed by 4 bases and 11 bases, with 14 bases remaining between them. This CDR3 is 12 amino acids long. Here the CDR3 reads CASSPNRDGAFF. The CDR3 DNA reads as TGTGCCAGCAGCCCAAACAGGGATGGGGCTTTCTTT.

The table lists this clone with a few counts. This chain joins TRBV7-9 and TRBJ1-2; tentative D call: TRBD1 (5 bases). The CDR3 length is 15 residues. With 3 bases removed from V and 4 bases from J, the gap between germline ends came to 15 bases. Germline CDR1 and CDR2: SEHNR and FQNEAQ (reference sequence). The CDR3 sequence: CASSLEQVPSYGYTF. The CDR3 nucleotides read TGTGCCAGCAGCTTGGAACAGGTACCATCCTATGGCTACACCTTC.

The chain is built from TRBV6-2 or TRBV6-3 and TRBJ2-1; 9 bases match TRBD1. CDR1 MNHEY and CDR2 SVGEGT come from the germline V gene. V gave up 5 bases and J gave up 9 bases; unmatched junction bases: 11. This CDR3 has 15 residues. CDR3 sequence reads: CASSRGRTGVSEQFF. The CDR3 DNA sequence: TGTGCCAGCAGTCGAGGACGGACAGGGGTTAGTGAGCAGTTCTTC.

J is TRBJ2-2 and V is TRBV9, with 11 bases matching TRBD1. Germline lookup yields CDR1 SGDLS and CDR2 YYNGEE. V dropped 4 bases and J dropped 7; count of bases not matched to a gene: 6. The CDR3 is made up of 15 amino acids. Written as DNA, the CDR3 is TGTGCCAGCAGCCCCCGGACAGGGGGCCACGGGGAGCTGTTTTTT. Encoded protein: CASSPRTGGHGELFF.

The chain employs TRBV6-5 and TRBJ1-5, with 11 bases identical to TRBD1. CDR1 and CDR2 (germline): MNHEY, SVGAGI. The J segment lost 7 bases and the V segment lost 6 bases, leaving 5 bases of the junction unmatched. CDR3 size: 14 residues. The CDR3 here is CASRRTGGQQPQHF. The CDR3 DNA reads as TGTGCCAGCAGGCGGACAGGGGGCCAACAGCCCCAGCATTTT.

The chain is built from TRBV6-2 or TRBV6-3 and TRBJ2-1; TRBD1 aligns across 9 bases. The CDR3 extends over 15 amino acids. The trim removed 5 bases at V and 1 base at J, leaving 3 bases unmatched. The germline gives CDR1 MNHEY, CDR2 SVGEGT. CDR3 nucleotide sequence: TGTGCCAGCAGTGCGGGACAGGGATCCTACAATGAGCAGTTCTTC. This gives the protein CASSAGQGSYNEQFF.

The V gene is TRBV3-1 (or the pseudogene TRBV3-2), the J gene TRBJ1-2, with a tentative D call TRBD1 (6 bases). Between the trimmed V and J ends, which lost 0 bases and 4 bases, there was a span of 9 bases. CDR1 is LGHDT, CDR2 YNNKEL, per germline (reference sequence). The CDR3 length is 14 residues. CDR3 DNA: TGTGCCAGCAGCCAAGAAGGGGGGACCTATGGCTACACCTTC. Residues: CASSQEGGTYGYTF.

This chain links TRBV6-1 with TRBJ2-5; D not certain. CDR3 length equals 17 residues. V lost 4 bases to trimming and J lost 5 bases, with 23 bases between them. CDR1 and CDR2 (germline): MNHNS, SASEGT. The CDR3 coding sequence is TGTGCCAGCAGTGGGATTAATAGCTGGATTTTTAGGGAGACCCAGTACTTC. Translated: CASSGINSWIFRETQYF.

The gene calls are TRBV9 and TRBJ2-7; TRBD1 is a possible D gene (6 bases). This CDR3 region has 13 residues. The V gene lost 5 bases and the J gene lost 0 bases, with 9 bases spanning the gap. In germline, CDR1 is SGDLS, CDR2 YYNGEE. CDR3 DNA sequence: TGTGCCAGCAGTCAGGGGAGCTCCTACGAGCAGTACTTC. This codes for CASSQGSSYEQYF.

This chain connects TRBV18 to TRBJ2-7; TRBD1 matches at 7 bases. There are 13 residues in the CDR3. CDR1 is KGHSH and CDR2 is LQKENI in the germline V gene. With V trimmed by 2 bases and J by 4 bases, 2 bases remained unmatched. CDR3 in DNA: TGTGCCAGCTCACCAGGGACAGCGTACGAGCAGTACTTC. This codes for CASSPGTAYEQYF. The full variable domain, rest sourced from reference TRBV18 and TRBJ2-7, is NAGVMQNPRHLVRRRGQEARLRCSPMKGHSHVYWYRQLPEEGLKFMVYLQKENIIDESGMPKERFSAEFPKEGPSILRIQQVVRGDSAAYFCASSPGTAYEQYFGPGTRLTVT.